Below are 11 T cell receptor beta chains sequenced from a single sample in a study of blood T cell repertoires in COVID-19. Repertoires were generated with immunoSEQ multiplex PCR, while TCRdb's copy carries only in-frame clones and drops some. The sample has about 160,000 clones, roughly 82% seen once; the top ten hold 5.5% to 7.5%. The sample comprised peripheral blood. The receptors come from a woman in her thirties or forties with COVID-19, enrolled during active disease.

The CDR3: CASSEGSAQQYF. The CDR3 DNA follows: TGTGCCAGCAGTGAAGGGAGTGCCCAGCAGTACTTC. This sequence joins TRBV3-1 (or the pseudogene TRBV3-2) and TRBJ2-7; D is possibly TRBD2 (5 bases). The CDR3 is made up of 12 amino acids. The V end lost 6 bases, the J end lost 8 bases, and 14 bases lay between the germline ends. Germline CDR1 and CDR2: LGHDT and YNNKEL (reference sequence).

About this clone: A junction end diverges from the germline sequence, so it may reflect a read error. The chain recombines TRBV18 with TRBJ1-5, with D tentatively TRBD1 (5 bases). Germline V gene data show CDR1 as KGHSH and CDR2 as LQKENI. This CDR3 is built from 14 residues. CDR3 coding DNA: TGTGCCAGCTCACCCGGGGACTACAATCGGCCCCAGCATTTT. Translating it yields CASSPGDYNRPQHF.

The chain recombines TRBV6-1 with TRBJ2-2, with 7 positions matching TRBD2. Trimming at V came to 2 bases and at J to 1 base, leaving 7 bases not matched to a gene. Germline CDR1 is MNHNS and CDR2 is SASEGT. The CDR3 has 17 residues. In DNA, the CDR3 is TGTGCCAGCAGTGAATATCTGTGGGGGGGGAACACCGGGGAGCTGTTTTTT. As protein: CASSEYLWGGNTGELFF.

The chain joins TRBV11-2 to TRBJ2-7, with a possible D match to TRBD1 (5 bases). The germline gives CDR1 SGHAT, CDR2 FQNNGV. V dropped 4 bases and J dropped 7 bases, with 11 bases sitting between them. The CDR3 is made up of 12 amino acids. As DNA, the CDR3 is TGTGCCAGCAGCTCCACAGGAAAAGAGCAGTACGTC. This sequence encodes CASSSTGKEQYV.

The chain links TRBV29-1 to TRBJ2-2, with TRBD1 matching 8 bases. CDR3 length equals 12 residues. Germline-derived CDR1 and CDR2 are SQVTM and ANQGSEA. The junction had 2 bases not matched to a gene; V was cut back by 7 bases and J by 4 bases. The CDR3: CSGDRGTGELFF. Written as DNA, the CDR3 is TGCAGCGGCGACAGGGGCACCGGGGAGCTGTTTTTT.

The V call is TRBV2, the J call TRBJ1-5; 7 nucleotides agree with TRBD1. The CDR3 spans 14 residues. CDR1 is SNHLY, CDR2 FYNNEI, per germline. The J segment lost 1 base and the V segment lost 6 bases, leaving 3 bases of the junction unmatched. CDR3 in amino acids: CASRGQESNQPQHF. The CDR3 coding sequence is TGTGCCAGCAGAGGACAGGAGAGCAATCAGCCCCAGCATTTT.

The V call is TRBV29-1, the J call TRBJ1-1; the match to TRBD1 covers 8 bases. J was trimmed by 0 bases and V by 7 bases; bases with no gene match: 10. Per the germline V gene, CDR1 is SQVTM and CDR2 is ANQGSEA. The CDR3 contains 15 residues. CDR3 amino acids: CSAGQGLHMNTEAFF. CDR3 sequence (DNA): TGCAGCGCAGGACAGGGTTTGCACATGAACACTGAAGCTTTCTTT. Together with reference TRBV29-1 and TRBJ1-1, the CDR3 gives the full variable domain: SAVISQKPSRDICQRGTSLTIQCQVDSQVTMMFWYRQQPGQSLTLIATANQGSEATYESGFVIDKFPISRPNLTFSTLTVSNMSPEDSSIYLCSAGQGLHMNTEAFFGQGTRLTVV.

The CDR3 DNA is TGCAGCGTTGAAGGGGACAGGGGGTCCTACGAGCAGTACTTC. Its protein product is CSVEGDRGSYEQYF. This chain connects TRBV29-1 to TRBJ2-7, with TRBD1 identical over 11 bases. Losses at the gene ends were 1 base for V and 1 base for J; bases not matched to a gene: 0. The germline V gene has CDR1 SQVTM and CDR2 ANQGSEA. The CDR3 is made up of 14 amino acids.

The chain has TRBV21-1 and TRBJ2-3; TRBD1 is taken as the D call from the table, unchecked against the DNA. TRBV21-1 is given as a pseudogene. The CDR3 extends over 14 amino acids. The CDR3 DNA reads as TGTGCCAGCACGGTATACAGGGACACAGATACGCAGTATTTT. Its translation: CASTVYRDTDTQYF.

This rearrangement joins TRBV18 to TRBJ2-1; D perhaps matches TRBD2 (5 bases). V was clipped by 6 bases and J by 0 bases, with 12 bases between them. CDR1 is KGHSH and CDR2 is LQKENI in the germline V gene. This CDR3 comprises 15 residues. In DNA, the CDR3 is TGTGCCAGCTCTTCGGGGAAGAGCTCCTACAATGAGCAGTTCTTC. It translates to CASSSGKSSYNEQFF.

The chain links TRBV19 to TRBJ2-5; TRBD2 matches at 10 bases. In germline, CDR1 is LNHDA, CDR2 SQIVND (reference sequence). The CDR3 has 16 residues. The V gene end was trimmed by 1 base and the J gene end by 5 bases; junction bases not matched to a gene: 7. The CDR3 spells CASSIGSSGRGETQYF. In DNA form, the CDR3 reads TGTGCCAGTAGTATAGGGTCTAGCGGGAGAGGGGAGACCCAGTACTTC.